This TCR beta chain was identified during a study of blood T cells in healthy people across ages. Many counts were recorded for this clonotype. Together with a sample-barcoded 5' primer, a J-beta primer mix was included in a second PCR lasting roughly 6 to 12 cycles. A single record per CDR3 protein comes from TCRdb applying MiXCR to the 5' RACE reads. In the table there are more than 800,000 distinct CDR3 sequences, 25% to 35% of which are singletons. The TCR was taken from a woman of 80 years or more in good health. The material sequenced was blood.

The CDR3 protein is CASSLGLAGFTDTQYF. The CDR3 bases are TGCGCCAGCAGCTTAGGACTAGCGGGATTCACAGATACGCAGTATTTT. V usage is TRBV5-1 and J usage is TRBJ2-3; 12 bases match TRBD2. Germline-derived CDR1 and CDR2 are SGHRS and YFSETQ. Trimming took 2 bases from V and 2 from J; bases not matched to a gene: 3. CDR3 length equals 16 residues.